Listed below are T cell receptor beta chains from one sample, sequenced in a study of blood T cell repertoires in COVID-19. Method: immunoSEQ multiplex PCR; TCRdb's copy keeps in-frame clones and lacks some. The sample includes 250,000 or so clones, 82% of them seen just once. Sequenced input: peripheral blood. These receptors all come from a woman aged 18-29 years with acute or convalescent COVID-19. Both conserved end residues are part of each CDR3. A D gene is named only where the DNA matches it firmly. The listing skips clone size in some rows; elsewhere it reads once, few, many or a size class.

V	J	size	D	DNA	CDR3
TRBV5-5	TRBJ2-1	NA	TRBD1	TGTGCCAGCAGCTTGGGGACAGGGGGCGATGAGCAGTTCTTC	CASSLGTGGDEQFF
TRBV27	TRBJ2-5	NA	NA	TGTGCCAGCAGTTTATCGGTTCGGGTCTCACAAGAGACCCAGTACTTC	CASSLSVRVSQETQYF
TRBV5-5	TRBJ1-4	NA	NA	TGTGCCAGCAGCTTGCTGGCAATAGAAAAACTGTTTTTT	CASSLLAIEKLFF
TRBV4-3	TRBJ2-1	few	TRBD2	TGCGCCAGCAGCCAAGATCGGGGACTAGCGGACTACAATGAGCAGTTCTTC	CASSQDRGLADYNEQFF
TRBV7-9	TRBJ2-3	NA	NA	TGTGCCAGCAGCCCCAGCGGGAGCACAGATACGCAGTATTTT	CASSPSGSTDTQYF
TRBV5-6	TRBJ2-7	NA	NA	TGTGCCAGCAGTGGGGGGTCCTACGAGCAGTACTTC	CASSGGSYEQYF
TRBV24-1	TRBJ2-5	NA	NA	TGTGCCACCAGTGATCCCCTGGGGGCGGGCCCCGGGGCCCAGTACTTC	CATSDPLGAGPGAQYF
TRBV1	TRBJ1-5	NA	NA	TGCACCAGCAGCCCGGGGACAGGGAGGGATCAGCCCCAGCATTTT	CTSSPGTGRDQPQHF
TRBV6-1	TRBJ1-6	NA	NA	TGTGCCAGCAGTGAGTTGGCGGGAGATTCACCCCTCCACTTT	CASSELAGDSPLHF
TRBV24-1	TRBJ2-3	NA	NA	TGTGCCACCGAGGGGGACACCACAGATACGCAGTATTTT	CATEGDTTDTQYF
TRBV30	TRBJ2-6	once	NA	TGTGCCTGGAATTTCGGGGGAGTCCCGAGCTCTGGGGCCAACGTCCTGACTTTC	CAWNFGGVPSSGANVLTF
TRBV27	TRBJ1-1	NA	NA	TGTGCCAGCAGTTTGTTAAAAGGAGACCCGAACACTGAAGCTTTCTTT	CASSLLKGDPNTEAFF
TRBV28	TRBJ1-6	NA	TRBD1	TGTGCCAGCACCCCATTGGGACAGGGGATAGTTTCACCCCTCCACTTT	CASTPLGQGIVSPLHF
TRBV27	TRBJ2-2	NA	NA	TGTGCCAGCTCTCTCGCCAGGGTACGGGGGGAGCTGTTTTTT	CASSLARVRGELFF
TRBV30	TRBJ2-1	NA	NA	TGTGCCCGACGGGATGAGAACTACAATGAGCAGTTCTTC	CARRDENYNEQFF
TRBV5-1	TRBJ2-5	few	TRBD2	TGCGCCAGCAGCTTGGGGGAGGGCCAAGAGACCCAGTACTTC	CASSLGEGQETQYF
TRBV9	TRBJ1-1	NA	NA	TGTGCCAGCAGCGTTGGCAGTGCCACTGAAGCTTTCTTT	CASSVGSATEAFF
TRBV19	TRBJ1-1	NA	TRBD1	TGTGCCAGTAGAAATACAGGGGATGTTTGGCTAATGAACACTGAAGCTTTCTTT	CASRNTGDVWLMNTEAFF
TRBV19	TRBJ2-3	NA	NA	TGTGCCAGTAGTAGGGGGCGAGGATTGACAGATACGCAGTATTTT	CASSRGRGLTDTQYF
TRBV18	TRBJ1-4	NA	TRBD1	TGTGCCAGCTCACCACCTGCCTCGAGGAGACAGGGGTACCTGTTTTTT	CASSPPASRRQGYLFF
TRBV7-9	TRBJ1-2	NA	NA	TGTGCCAGCGTCGGGGGGTTAAAAGATGGCTACACCTTC	CASVGGLKDGYTF
TRBV7-8	TRBJ2-1	NA	NA	TGTGCCAGCAGCTTTCAGCCGATGGGGGGTTACAATGAGCAGTTCTTC	CASSFQPMGGYNEQFF
TRBV7-2	TRBJ2-7	NA	TRBD2	TGTGCCAGCAGCTTAACTAGCGGGAACTACGAGCAGTACTTC	CASSLTSGNYEQYF
TRBV19	TRBJ2-1	NA	NA	TGTGCCAGCACTCTGCGGGACGATAGATCCTACAATGAGCAGTTCTTC	CASTLRDDRSYNEQFF
TRBV7-8	TRBJ2-1	few	NA	TGTGCCAGCAGCCTCTTATACAATGAGCAGTTCTTC	CASSLLYNEQFF
TRBV6-4	TRBJ2-3	NA	TRBD2	TGTGCCAGCAGAGGGACTAGCGGGAGGAAGAGCACAGATACGCAGTATTTT	CASRGTSGRKSTDTQYF
TRBV6-5	TRBJ2-3	NA	TRBD1	TGTGCCAGCACTCGGGGACAGGGGTTAGATACGCAGTATTTT	CASTRGQGLDTQYF
TRBV6-2/TRBV6-3	TRBJ1-2	NA	TRBD1	TGTGCCAGCAGTTCACTAGGACAGGGGGATGGCTACACCTTC	CASSSLGQGDGYTF
TRBV12-5	TRBJ2-3	NA	TRBD1	TGTGCTAGTGGCCGGGACAGGTCAAGCACAGATACGCAGTATTTT	CASGRDRSSTDTQYF
TRBV18	TRBJ1-4	once	TRBD1	TGTGCCAGCTCGCAACAGGGGGCAAACGAAAAACTGTTTTTT	CASSQQGANEKLFF
TRBV5-6	TRBJ2-2	NA	NA	TGTGCCAGCAGCTTGGCGGCCAAAAGGGGCACCGGGGAGCTGTTTTTT	CASSLAAKRGTGELFF
TRBV25-1	TRBJ1-2	NA	TRBD1	TGTGCCAGCAGTGATCCGAGACAGGGGGCTGGGGGCTACACCTTC	CASSDPRQGAGGYTF
TRBV19	TRBJ2-7	NA	TRBD2	TGTGCCAGTAAGGCGGGAGGGGTCGACGAGCAGTACTTC	CASKAGGVDEQYF
TRBV5-1	TRBJ1-2	NA	TRBD1	TGCGCCAGCAGCTTGGGTCAGGGGGGTAACTATGGCTACACCTTC	CASSLGQGGNYGYTF
TRBV6-4	TRBJ2-7	NA	TRBD2	TGTGCCAGCAGTAGCGGGATCGGCAACGAGCAGTACTTC	CASSSGIGNEQYF
TRBV18	TRBJ1-2	NA	NA	TGTGCCAGCTCACCTGGACAGAGTGAGGGCTACACCTTC	CASSPGQSEGYTF
TRBV25-1	TRBJ2-7	NA	TRBD1	TGTGCCAGCAGCAATGAGGGGGACAGAGGCTCCTACGAGCAGTACTTC	CASSNEGDRGSYEQYF
TRBV6-5	TRBJ1-2	NA	TRBD1	TGTGCCAGCAGTACTCCGGGACAGTCAGTCTATGGCTACACCTTC	CASSTPGQSVYGYTF
TRBV6-5	TRBJ1-1	NA	TRBD1	TGTGCCAGCAAGGAGACAGGGGCTCCGAACACTGAAGCTTTCTTT	CASKETGAPNTEAFF
TRBV19	TRBJ1-2	NA	TRBD1	TGTGCCAGTAGTCCCCGGACAGGGGGCGGCTATGGCTACACCTTC	CASSPRTGGGYGYTF
TRBV5-1	TRBJ2-7	NA	NA	TGCGCCAGCAGCCCGTTTGGCAGGGACTACGAGCAGTACTTC	CASSPFGRDYEQYF
TRBV19	TRBJ1-6	NA	TRBD1	TGTGCCAGTAGTCGTCCCGGGACAGGGGAATCACCCCTCCACTTT	CASSRPGTGESPLHF
TRBV28	TRBJ1-1	NA	NA	TGTGCCAGCAGCTATGGCCACACGGGGGGAACTGAAGCTTTCTTT	CASSYGHTGGTEAFF
TRBV16	TRBJ1-1	NA	NA	TGTGCCAGCAGCCAAGTGCTGGGGGCGAGGAACACTGAAGCTTTCTTT	CASSQVLGARNTEAFF
TRBV20-1	TRBJ2-7	NA	TRBD1	TGCAGTGCTAGTGGGATTCGAGGGGGCTCGGACTACGAGCAGTACTTC	CSASGIRGGSDYEQYF
TRBV27	TRBJ2-1	once	NA	TGTGCCAGCAGTTTAATGGGCTTTAGCGAGGCCAATGAGCAGTTCTTC	CASSLMGFSEANEQFF
TRBV6-1	TRBJ2-5	few	TRBD2	TGTGCCAGCAGTGCCCCTATCGGGAGGGCCACCCGGGAGACCCAGTACTTC	CASSAPIGRATRETQYF
TRBV4-1	TRBJ2-3	NA	NA	TGCGCCAGCAGCCTCCAGACAGCCACAGATACGCAGTATTTT	CASSLQTATDTQYF
TRBV6-6	TRBJ2-5	NA	TRBD1	TGTGCCAGCAACTCACCCGACAGGGGAGGAGAGACCCAGTACTTC	CASNSPDRGGETQYF
TRBV6-2/TRBV6-3	TRBJ1-3	NA	NA	TGTGCCAGCAGTTTATTTCGGAGCTCTGGAAACACCATATATTTT	CASSLFRSSGNTIYF
TRBV9	TRBJ2-1	NA	TRBD1	TGTGCCAGCAGCCCGACGACAGGGGGGATCGATGAGCAGTTCTTC	CASSPTTGGIDEQFF
TRBV5-5	TRBJ2-1	NA	TRBD2	TGTGCCAGCAGCTTGGCTAGCGGGAGATACAATGAGCAGTTCTTC	CASSLASGRYNEQFF
TRBV11-2	TRBJ2-1	NA	TRBD2	TGTGCCAGCAGGGCTAGCGGGAGTTTCGGTGAGCAGTTCTTC	CASRASGSFGEQFF